These 32 T cell receptor beta chains originate from one sample sequenced in a study of response to subunit inactivated influenza vaccine. TCRdb processed the RT-PCR reads anew with MiXCR; each CDR3 protein has one entry. Of 530,000 or so distinct CDR3 sequences listed, about 14% were seen once; the top ten hold 11%. The input for sequencing was PBMCs from blood, taken roughly 12 days after vaccination. These receptors all come from a man between 50 and 59 years old who received an inactivated influenza vaccine.

There are a few counts of this clonotype. The chain couples TRBV12-3 or TRBV12-4 to TRBJ2-7, with D perhaps assigned TRBD1 or TRBD2 (6 bases each). Trimming left V 2 bases short and J 0 bases short, with 11 bases between. The CDR3 is 15 amino acids. The DNA of the CDR3 is TGTGCCAGCAGTTTATTCGGGGGCAGCTCCTACGAGCAGTACTTC. Its protein is CASSLFGGSSYEQYF.

This clonotype occurred once. The chain employs TRBV4-3 and TRBJ2-5, with a tentative D call TRBD2 (5 bases). Trimming removed 0 bases from V and 5 bases from J, with 13 bases in between. Germline lookup yields CDR1 LGHNA and CDR2 YSLEER. This CDR3 spans 15 amino acids. The CDR3 here is CASSQDVSGKETQYF. CDR3 nucleotides: TGCGCCAGCAGCCAAGATGTTTCGGGGAAGGAGACCCAGTACTTC.

This clonotype was recorded a few times. The V and J genes are TRBV5-1 and TRBJ1-1; D might be TRBD1 (5 bases). Germline loops: CDR1 SGHRS, CDR2 YFSETQ. There are 15 residues in the CDR3. Trimming cost V 0 bases and J 0 bases, with 9 bases left between them. CDR3 amino acids: CASSLDGGMNTEAFF. Written as DNA, the CDR3 is TGCGCCAGCAGCTTGGATGGGGGTATGAACACTGAAGCTTTCTTT.

The chain combines TRBV7-9 with TRBJ2-1; 7 bases map to TRBD2. V was clipped by 8 bases and J by 7 bases; unmatched bases: 11. The CDR3 sequence is 14 residues long. Germline CDR1 and CDR2: SEHNR and FQNEAQ (reference sequence). CDR3 bases: TGTGCCAGCGGGGGACGGACTAGGGGAAATGAGCAGTTCTTC. Its protein is CASGGRTRGNEQFF. The full variable domain, completed using reference TRBV7-9 and TRBJ2-1, is DTGVSQNPRHKITKRGQNVTFRCDPISEHNRLYWYRQTLGQGPEFLTYFQNEAQLEKSRLLSDRFSAERPKGSFSTLEIQRTEQGDSAMYLCASGGRTRGNEQFFGPGTRLTVL.

The V and J genes are TRBV29-1 and TRBJ2-1; either TRBD1 or TRBD2 may supply D (5 bases each). Germline lookup yields CDR1 SQVTM and CDR2 ANQGSEA. Trimming took 6 bases from V and 4 from J, leaving 19 bases between them. CDR3 length: 15 residues. CDR3 sequence: CSVSPPGPPYNEQFF. The CDR3 nucleotides read TGCAGCGTCTCTCCCCCGGGACCACCATACAATGAGCAGTTCTTC.

The chain couples TRBV7-9 to TRBJ1-1, with D hard to call. This CDR3 is built from 13 residues. Per germline, CDR1 SEHNR and CDR2 FQNEAQ (reference sequence). Deletions cut 4 bases from V and 6 bases from J, with 12 bases between. In DNA, the CDR3 is TGTGCCAGCAGCTGGGGAGCGGCCGCTGAAGCTTTCTTT. This gives the protein CASSWGAAAEAFF.

This clonotype was observed a few times. The chain employs TRBV20-1 and TRBJ1-5; TRBD1 might be the D (5 bases). The CDR3 is made up of 12 amino acids. Trimming removed 6 bases at V and 7 bases at J, with 13 bases between. Germline V gene sequence: CDR1 DFQATT, CDR2 SNEGSKA (reference sequence). CDR3 nucleotide sequence: TGCAGTGCCGTCCTTGGGGGACAGCCCCAGCATTTT. This translates into CSAVLGGQPQHF.

A few counts support this clonotype. This rearrangement joins TRBV29-1 to TRBJ1-1; 8 bases line up with TRBD1. Germline-derived CDR1 and CDR2 are SQVTM and ANQGSEA. Losses at the gene ends were 6 bases for V and 1 base for J; bases not matched to a gene: 4. The CDR3 is 13 amino acids. CDR3 DNA: TGCAGCGTCCTCGGGACAGGGAACACTGAAGCTTTCTTT. Translated, it gives CSVLGTGNTEAFF.

This clonotype showed up many times. J is TRBJ1-5 and V is TRBV12-3 or TRBV12-4; 7 positions match TRBD1. The CDR3 covers 16 residues. V was clipped by 0 bases and J by 0 bases; unmatched bases: 2. DNA of the CDR3: TGTGCCAGCAGTTTAGCGACAGGGTTTAGCAATCAGCCCCAGCATTTT. Residues: CASSLATGFSNQPQHF.

J is TRBJ2-1 and V is TRBV4-1, with unresolved D. There are 12 residues in the CDR3. V lost 0 bases and J 9 bases, leaving 6 bases between the germline ends. The germline V gene encodes CDR1 MGHRA and CDR2 YSYEKL. The CDR3 DNA follows: TGCGCCAGCAGCCAAGATATGAGTGAGCAGTTCTTC. Translating gives CASSQDMSEQFF.

This chain links TRBV10-3 with TRBJ2-5; 11 bases fit TRBD1. Germline trimming cut 4 bases from V and 5 bases from J; bases unmatched to any gene: 6. CDR1 and CDR2 (germline): ENHRY, SYGVKD. The CDR3 covers 15 residues. CDR3 amino acids: CAISARTGGSETQYF. The CDR3 nucleotides are TGTGCCATCAGTGCCCGGACAGGGGGCTCGGAGACCCAGTACTTC.

The rearrangement joins TRBV2 to TRBJ2-5; 10 nucleotides line up with TRBD1. Per the germline V gene, CDR1 is SNHLY and CDR2 is FYNNEI. CDR3 length: 15 amino acids. Unmatched junction bases numbered 7, after V lost 2 bases and J lost 7 bases. For the CDR3, the DNA is TGTGCCAGCAGTGAAATAGGGACAGGGGCAAGGACCCAGTACTTC. Residues: CASSEIGTGARTQYF.

A few counts support this clonotype. The chain combines TRBV20-1 with TRBJ2-7, with TRBD2 as a possible D gene (5 bases). The V gene lost 1 base and the J gene lost 4 bases, with 14 bases spanning the gap. Germline V lookup: CDR1 DFQATT, CDR2 SNEGSKA (reference sequence). The CDR3 is 14 amino acids. This CDR3 reads CSARVQTSSYEQYF. In DNA form, the CDR3 reads TGCAGTGCTAGAGTACAAACTAGTTCTTACGAGCAGTACTTC.

The V and J genes are TRBV20-1 and TRBJ2-1; 7 bases match TRBD1. The CDR3 is 13 amino acids. Germline CDR1 reads DFQATT; CDR2 reads SNEGSKA (reference sequence). Trimming at V came to 0 bases and at J to 7 bases, leaving 3 bases not matched to a gene. The CDR3 spells CSAREGQTNEQFF. The CDR3 bases are TGCAGTGCTAGAGAGGGACAGACTAATGAGCAGTTCTTC.

The chain is built from TRBV7-9 and TRBJ2-2; TRBD1 matches 9 bases. The CDR3 runs 15 residues. Trimming removed 4 bases from V and 4 bases from J; junction bases left unmatched: 4. From germline, CDR1 is SEHNR and CDR2 FQNEAQ (reference sequence). The CDR3: CASSSDRGFTGELFF. The CDR3 DNA is TGTGCCAGCAGCTCGGACAGGGGCTTCACCGGGGAGCTGTTTTTT.

The chain links TRBV5-1 to TRBJ2-7; 7 bases match TRBD2. Germline CDR1 is SGHRS and CDR2 is YFSETQ. With V trimmed by 0 bases and J by 0 bases, 6 bases remained unmatched. The CDR3 has 16 residues. The CDR3 protein is CASSLGPASGSYEQYF. CDR3 in DNA: TGCGCCAGCAGCTTGGGTCCGGCTAGCGGCTCCTACGAGCAGTACTTC.

This sequence joins TRBV5-1 and TRBJ2-5; D call uncertain. CDR1 is SGHRS, CDR2 YFSETQ, per germline. The CDR3 has 15 residues. Trimming took 4 bases from V and 2 from J, leaving 15 bases between them. The CDR3 nucleotides read TGCGCCAGCAGCATATCAGGTGTTCGGCAAGAGACCCAGTACTTC. Its translation is CASSISGVRQETQYF.

The rearrangement joins TRBV20-1 to TRBJ2-1; D is ambiguous. In germline, CDR1 is DFQATT, CDR2 SNEGSKA (reference sequence). V lost 5 bases to trimming and J lost 0 bases, with 17 bases between them. The CDR3 consists of 16 residues. The CDR3, as DNA: TGCAGTGCTCCAGAGACACAACGAAGCTCCTACAATGAGCAGTTCTTC. It codes for CSAPETQRSSYNEQFF.

The rearrangement uses TRBV5-1 and TRBJ1-1, with D possibly matching TRBD1 (5 bases). Germline values: CDR1 SGHRS, CDR2 YFSETQ. This CDR3 spans 14 amino acids. Trimming took off 8 bases at V and 1 base at J, with 15 bases between the two ends. The DNA of the CDR3 is TGCGCCAGTCCGCGTAAACAGGAGAACACTGAAGCTTTCTTT. This codes for CASPRKQENTEAFF.

The gene calls are TRBV6-6 and TRBJ1-1, with 7 bases lining up with TRBD1. This CDR3 is 13 amino acids long. Germline lookup yields CDR1 MNHNY and CDR2 SVGAGI (reference sequence). Trimming took 6 bases from V and 4 from J; bases not matched to a gene: 5. The CDR3 DNA sequence: TGTGCCAGCAGAAATAGACAGGGCACTGAAGCTTTCTTT. Translation: CASRNRQGTEAFF.

This clonotype was seen a single time. The rearrangement joins TRBV7-8 to TRBJ2-3; unclear D gene. Germline-derived CDR1 and CDR2 are SGHVS and FQNEAQ. With 1 base removed from V and 4 bases from J, the gap between germline ends came to 12 bases. The CDR3 contains 15 residues. The CDR3: CASSLEVSIPDTQYF. CDR3 in DNA: TGTGCCAGCAGCTTAGAGGTCTCTATCCCAGATACGCAGTATTTT.

The gene calls are TRBV4-2 and TRBJ2-3; D is unresolved. The V end lost 3 bases, the J end lost 4 bases, and 8 bases lay between the germline ends. The CDR3 totals 13 residues. Germline assignment: CDR1 LGHNA and CDR2 YNFKEQ. CDR3 in DNA: TGTGCCAGCAGCCAGGCTAGTGCAGATACGCAGTATTTT. It specifies CASSQASADTQYF.

This clonotype was found many times. V gene TRBV28 combines with J gene TRBJ2-7; D call uncertain. This CDR3 has 12 amino acids. V lost 6 bases and J 7 bases, leaving 13 bases between the germline ends. Per the germline V gene, CDR1 is MDHEN and CDR2 is SYDVKM. DNA for the CDR3: TGTGCCAGCAGCTCGGAACGGCCGGAGCAGTACTTC. Translated, it gives CASSSERPEQYF.

The rearrangement joins TRBV28 to TRBJ2-5; no clear D. Trimming stripped 2 bases from V and 2 bases from J, with 12 bases between. The CDR3 spans 15 residues. Germline loops: CDR1 MDHEN, CDR2 SYDVKM. The chain's CDR3 is CASSLGFVEQETQYF. The CDR3 DNA sequence: TGTGCCAGCAGTTTAGGTTTCGTCGAGCAAGAGACCCAGTACTTC.

The J gene is TRBJ1-6, the V gene TRBV7-2; the D gene is possibly TRBD1 (6 bases). Trimming took off 6 bases at V and 4 bases at J, with 19 bases between the two ends. This CDR3 spans 17 amino acids. Germline loops: CDR1 SGHTA, CDR2 FQGNSA. The CDR3 DNA follows: TGTGCCAGCAGAAACGATAGGGAGGGGGTTTATAATTCACCCCTCCACTTT. Its translation is CASRNDREGVYNSPLHF.

This clonotype was seen more than once but under ten times. The V and J genes are TRBV19 and TRBJ1-1, with D perhaps matching TRBD1 (6 bases). Trimming took off 3 bases at V and 1 base at J, with 12 bases between the two ends. Germline V gene data show CDR1 as LNHDA and CDR2 as SQIVND (reference sequence). The CDR3 consists of 15 residues. Here the CDR3 DNA reads TGTGCCAGTAGTATTCTCTCGGGACAGAACACTGAAGCTTTCTTT. It encodes CASSILSGQNTEAFF.

A few counts support this clonotype. The rearrangement joins TRBV7-9 to TRBJ1-6; TRBD1 agrees at 8 bases. Looked up from germline, CDR1 is SEHNR and CDR2 is FQNEAQ (reference sequence). J gave up 9 bases and V 1 base, and 8 bases lay outside the gene matches. The CDR3 covers 16 residues. The CDR3 DNA sequence: TGTGCCAGCAGCTTAGATTCCGGGACAGGAGGTTCACCCCTCCACTTT. Translated, it gives CASSLDSGTGGSPLHF.

This clonotype was counted between two and nine times. V is TRBV6-2 or TRBV6-3 and J is TRBJ1-4; D remains unclear. The V and J ends lost 6 bases and 6 bases respectively, with 17 bases between them. Germline V lookup: CDR1 MNHEY, CDR2 SVGEGT. This CDR3 has 15 residues. The CDR3 reads CASSDPIGRHEKLFF. As DNA, the CDR3 is TGTGCCAGCAGCGACCCGATTGGTCGTCATGAAAAACTGTTTTTT.

The CDR3 region is CASSHRGTPRETQYF. The CDR3 bases are TGTGCCAGCAGCCACCGGGGAACACCAAGAGAGACCCAGTACTTC. The V gene is TRBV5-4, the J gene TRBJ2-5; D possibly corresponds to TRBD2 (5 bases). CDR1 SGHNT and CDR2 YYREEE come from the germline V gene (reference sequence). Trimming removed 4 bases at V and 4 bases at J, with 17 bases between. This CDR3 has 15 residues.

The rearrangement joins TRBV3-1 to TRBJ1-5; tentative D call: TRBD1 (5 bases). This CDR3 has 16 residues. Germline V CDR1 and CDR2: LGHDT, YNNKEL (reference sequence). Trimming took off 0 bases at V and 3 bases at J, with 12 bases between the two ends. CDR3: CASSQDRTGDNQPQHF. The CDR3 DNA is TGTGCCAGCAGCCAAGATCGTACAGGAGACAATCAGCCCCAGCATTTT.

The chain links TRBV7-2 to TRBJ1-5; D ambiguous. The CDR3 sequence is 15 residues long. Per the germline V gene, CDR1 is SGHTA and CDR2 is FQGNSA. Trimming shortened V by 5 bases and J by 6 bases, and 17 bases separated the two germline ends. The DNA for the CDR3 is TGTGCCAGCAGCCCTGGATCGGTTGGGAGTCAGCCCCAGCATTTT. Its translation: CASSPGSVGSQPQHF.

This chain joins TRBV29-1 and TRBJ2-1, with TRBD2 identical over 9 bases. Losses at the gene ends were 7 bases for V and 8 bases for J; bases not matched to a gene: 12. CDR3 length: 14 amino acids. Per germline, CDR1 SQVTM and CDR2 ANQGSEA. The CDR3 here is CSARTGGGADEQFF. DNA for the CDR3: TGCAGCGCGCGGACGGGCGGGGGGGCCGATGAGCAGTTCTTC.